This T cell receptor beta chain was captured in a study of identical twins. MiXCR was run by TCRdb on the 5' RACE reads, yielding one entry per CDR3 protein. The table records 700,000 or so distinct CDR3 sequences, 21% of them present only once. Trimming took 5 bases from V and 1 from J, leaving 18 bases between them. The CDR3 sequence is 16 residues long. Germline V lookup: CDR1 MNHEY, CDR2 SVGAGI. The same specimen was also included in a second study, on T cells expressing NK-cell markers.

The receptor was isolated from a woman younger than 35 in good health. The J gene is TRBJ2-7, the V gene TRBV6-5; D may correspond to TRBD1 or TRBD2 (5 bases each). Sample: PBMCs. The DNA for the CDR3 is TGTGCCAGCAGTAACGACCGGGACCTAGTATCCTACGAGCAGTACTTC. Translated, it gives CASSNDRDLVSYEQYF.